These 15 T cell receptor beta chains came from one sample sequenced in a study of cytomegalovirus exposure and HLA in healthy donors. PCR employed 60 Vbeta and 13 Jbeta primers. The method was immunoSEQ multiplex PCR; TCRdb's version includes in-frame clones alone and lacks a portion of them. The data show about 140,000 clones, 77% seen once. Sequenced: PBMCs. These receptors originate from a woman aged 40 to 50 in good health and CMV-seronegative.

The CDR3 sequence is CASSEPLTGTAFF. CDR3 DNA: TGTGCCAGCAGTGAACCCCTGACAGGGACGGCTTTCTTT. The rearrangement joins TRBV6-5 to TRBJ1-1; 7 bases map to TRBD1. After removal of 5 bases from V and 11 bases from J, the junction contained 11 bases not matched to a gene. Germline V gives CDR1 MNHEY, CDR2 SVGAGI. The CDR3 covers 13 residues.

There are a few counts of this clone. The chain has TRBV6-4 and TRBJ2-5; weak D call: TRBD2 (6 bases). Germline V CDR1 and CDR2: MRHNA, SNTAGT. The CDR3 is 15 amino acids. V was pared by 2 bases and J by 5 bases, with 15 bases between. The CDR3 coding sequence is TGTGCCAGCAGTGACAGCCAGGGAGGACCGGAGACCCAGTACTTC. This codes for CASSDSQGGPETQYF.

The chain links TRBV2 to TRBJ1-2; D call uncertain. V dropped 8 bases and J dropped 14 bases, with 18 bases sitting between them. Germline V gene sequence: CDR1 SNHLY, CDR2 FYNNEI. The length of the CDR3 is 11 residues. The CDR3 protein is CASARRGAGTF. CDR3 in DNA: TGTGCCAGCGCAAGACGGGGAGCTGGGACCTTC.

This clone was observed a single time. The CDR3: CASSFGGRSEAFF. In DNA form, the CDR3 reads TGTGCCAGCAGCTTTGGGGGGAGGTCCGAAGCTTTCTTT. J is TRBJ1-1 and V is TRBV5-6, with D maybe TRBD1 (5 bases). Trimming removed 2 bases at V and 8 bases at J, with 13 bases between. The CDR3 sequence is 13 residues long. CDR1 and CDR2 from the germline V gene are SGHDT and YYEEEE.

This sequence joins TRBV2 and TRBJ1-4, with 9 bases that match TRBD1. The CDR3 extends over 16 amino acids. The germline V gene has CDR1 SNHLY and CDR2 FYNNEI. Unmatched junction bases numbered 11, after V lost 6 bases and J lost 6 bases. CDR3 DNA sequence: TGTGCCAGCAGCCCCTATCCGGGACAGGGATATGAAAAACTGTTTTTT. Translated: CASSPYPGQGYEKLFF.

CDR3 nucleotides: TGTGCCTGGAGTGTACTTGAGAACACTGAAGCTTTCTTT. Translated, it gives CAWSVLENTEAFF. The chain recombines TRBV30 with TRBJ1-1; D is ambiguous. CDR3 length equals 13 residues. CDR1 GTSNPN and CDR2 SVGIG come from the germline V gene (reference sequence). The V end was cut by 0 bases, the J end by 1 base, with 6 bases between.

V usage is TRBV5-1 and J usage is TRBJ1-1; possibly TRBD1 for D (5 bases). Looked up from germline, CDR1 is SGHRS and CDR2 is YFSETQ. The CDR3 totals 14 residues. Trimming took 10 bases from V and 6 from J, leaving 22 bases between them. The CDR3 DNA reads TGCGCCTCCCTGGGGGGAGGGGATGGGGCTGAAGCTTTCTTT. Translation gives CASLGGGDGAEAFF.

The rearrangement joins TRBV7-2 to TRBJ2-7; possible D gene TRBD2, 6 bases. CDR1 is SGHTA and CDR2 is FQGNSA in the germline V gene. With 8 bases removed from V and 6 bases from J, the gap between germline ends came to 17 bases. The CDR3 covers 13 residues. CDR3 protein: CASGLNGRGEQYF. The CDR3 nucleotides read TGTGCCAGCGGACTAAACGGGCGCGGCGAGCAGTACTTC.

The V call is TRBV27, the J call TRBJ2-5; 7 bases match TRBD1. Looked up from germline, CDR1 is MNHEY and CDR2 is SMNVEV (reference sequence). Germline trimming cut 5 bases from V and 4 bases from J; bases unmatched to any gene: 7. CDR3 size: 14 residues. CDR3 bases: TGTGCCAGCAGTCCGGCGACAGGGATAGAGACCCAGTACTTC. Its protein product is CASSPATGIETQYF.

J is TRBJ1-5 and V is TRBV19; the D is unclear. With 7 bases removed from V and 5 bases from J, the gap between germline ends came to 12 bases. Germline-derived CDR1 and CDR2 are LNHDA and SQIVND (reference sequence). There are 13 residues in the CDR3. Here the CDR3 reads CASNTRSDQPQHF. CDR3 nucleotide sequence: TGTGCCAGTAATACAAGAAGCGATCAGCCCCAGCATTTT. The full variable domain, in which reference TRBV19 and TRBJ1-5 provide the parts outside the CDR3, is DGGITQSPKYLFRKEGQNVTLSCEQNLNHDAMYWYRQDPGQGLRLIYYSQIVNDFQKGDIAEGYSVSREKKESFPLTVTSAQKNPTAFYLCASNTRSDQPQHFGDGTRLSIL.

V and J are TRBV15 and TRBJ2-2; D might be TRBD2 (7 bases). CDR3 length: 16 residues. Germline V lookup: CDR1 LNHNV, CDR2 YYDKDF (reference sequence). Trimming shortened V by 4 bases and J by 2 bases, and 14 bases separated the two germline ends. The CDR3: CATSNPTGGNTGELFF. The CDR3 DNA follows: TGTGCCACCAGCAATCCAACGGGGGGCAACACCGGGGAGCTGTTTTTT. The entire variable domain, with the rest obtained from reference TRBV15 and TRBJ2-2, is as follows: DAMVIQNPRYQVTQFGKPVTLSCSQTLNHNVMYWYQQKSSQAPKLLFHYYDKDFNNEADTPDNFQSRRPNTSFCFLDIRSPGLGDTAMYLCATSNPTGGNTGELFFGEGSRLTVL.

This clone was picked up a small number of times. The V call is TRBV5-1, the J call TRBJ1-5; possibly TRBD1 for D (6 bases). V lost 1 base and J 6 bases, leaving 14 bases between the germline ends. The germline V gene encodes CDR1 SGHRS and CDR2 YFSETQ. CDR3 length equals 15 residues. In DNA, the CDR3 is TGCGCCAGCAGCTTGACAGGGAGTTTGGGTCAGCCCCAGCATTTT. Translated: CASSLTGSLGQPQHF.

The chain joins TRBV5-1 to TRBJ2-3, with 10 nucleotides matching TRBD1. CDR1 SGHRS and CDR2 YFSETQ come from the germline V gene. The J segment lost 3 bases and the V segment lost 0 bases, leaving 7 bases of the junction unmatched. The CDR3 covers 17 residues. In nucleotides, the CDR3 is TGCGCCAGCAGCTTGGAAGGGAGACAGGGGGCTACAGATACGCAGTATTTT. It is translated as CASSLEGRQGATDTQYF. The full variable domain, with the rest looked up from reference TRBV5-1 and TRBJ2-3, is KAGVTQTPRYLIKTRGQQVTLSCSPISGHRSVSWYQQTPGQGLQFLFEYFSETQRNKGNFPGRFSGRQFSNSRSEMNVSTLELGDSALYLCASSLEGRQGATDTQYFGPGTRLTVL.

The chain joins TRBV11-2 to TRBJ2-7, with 11 bases that match TRBD1. The CDR3 is made up of 17 amino acids. The V segment lost 4 bases and the J segment 6 bases; nucleotides outside the gene matches: 14. Germline CDR1 reads SGHAT; CDR2 reads FQNNGV. As DNA, the CDR3 is TGTGCCAGCAGCTCCGTGGACAGGGGGCCTCGGGTGAGCGAGCAGTACTTC. Encoded protein: CASSSVDRGPRVSEQYF.

This chain uses TRBV5-1 with TRBJ2-3; D perhaps matches TRBD2 (5 bases). Trimming cost V 4 bases and J 6 bases, with 18 bases left between them. Germline V gene data show CDR1 as SGHRS and CDR2 as YFSETQ. This CDR3 comprises 15 residues. Written as DNA, the CDR3 is TGCGCCAGCAGCCCAGAAGGACCTCGGAGGGATACGCAGTATTTT. Protein product: CASSPEGPRRDTQYF. The full variable domain, its missing parts supplied by reference TRBV5-1 and TRBJ2-3, is KAGVTQTPRYLIKTRGQQVTLSCSPISGHRSVSWYQQTPGQGLQFLFEYFSETQRNKGNFPGRFSGRQFSNSRSEMNVSTLELGDSALYLCASSPEGPRRDTQYFGPGTRLTVL.